Presented here are 30 T cell receptor beta chains from one specimen sequenced in a study of radiotherapy plus CTLA-4 blockade in lung cancer. Clones were sequenced by immunoSEQ multiplex PCR, and TCRdb holds only the in-frame ones, with some missing. Of roughly 42,000 clones detected, roughly 73% appear once; the ten largest clones hold 23%. The source was peripheral blood, collected from a patient treated with radiotherapy plus ipilimumab. The receptors come from a human donor with non-small cell lung cancer that progressed on radiotherapy plus ipilimumab.

This rearrangement joins TRBV5-1 to TRBJ2-2, with D uncertain. CDR1 is SGHRS and CDR2 is YFSETQ in the germline V gene. The CDR3 totals 16 residues. Trimming cost V 0 bases and J 1 base, with 10 bases left between them. In DNA form, the CDR3 reads TGCGCCAGCAGCTTGGTCGAGAGACAGAACACCGGGGAGCTGTTTTTT. Encoded protein: CASSLVERQNTGELFF.

The table lists this clone with a few counts. J is TRBJ2-1 and V is TRBV7-9; 7 bases agree with TRBD1. This CDR3 has 17 amino acids. The ends lost 5 bases at V and 1 base at J; junction bases unmatched: 11. Germline V gives CDR1 SEHNR, CDR2 FQNEAQ (reference sequence). Written as DNA, the CDR3 is TGTGCCAGCAGCCCTTCTCCAGGGACAGCTTCCTACAATGAGCAGTTCTTC. Its translation is CASSPSPGTASYNEQFF.

The chain employs TRBV4-1 and TRBJ2-7, with 15 bases identical to TRBD2. Trimming at V came to 4 bases and at J to 0 bases, leaving 4 bases not matched to a gene. The CDR3 sequence is 17 residues long. Germline assignment: CDR1 MGHRA and CDR2 YSYEKL. The CDR3 sequence: CASSPGLAGGYSYEQYF. The CDR3 nucleotides are TGCGCCAGCAGCCCCGGACTAGCGGGGGGGTACTCCTACGAGCAGTACTTC.

The chain links TRBV4-2 to TRBJ2-2; 7 bases agree with TRBD1. The CDR3 sequence is 15 residues long. The trim removed 3 bases at V and 7 bases at J, leaving 8 bases unmatched. Per germline, CDR1 LGHNA and CDR2 YNFKEQ. The CDR3 nucleotides read TGTGCCAGCAGCCACGGGACGGACAGGAACGGGGAGCTGTTTTTT. It encodes CASSHGTDRNGELFF.

This rearrangement joins TRBV7-9 to TRBJ1-2; D is perhaps TRBD1 (6 bases). This CDR3 contains 13 residues. Germline V lookup: CDR1 SEHNR, CDR2 FQNEAQ (reference sequence). The ends were cut back, 6 bases at V and 7 bases at J, with 15 bases in the middle. As DNA, the CDR3 is TGTGCCAGCAGATTACAGGGCCGAAGTGGCTACACCTTC. Residues: CASRLQGRSGYTF.

V is TRBV15 and J is TRBJ1-4, with a tentative D call TRBD1 (6 bases). V lost 0 bases to trimming and J lost 10 bases, with 15 bases between them. Germline V lookup: CDR1 LNHNV, CDR2 YYDKDF (reference sequence). This CDR3 contains 15 residues. The CDR3 region has the DNA TGTGCCACCAGCAGAGACACAGGGATAGGCGGAAAACTGTTTTTT. Its translation: CATSRDTGIGGKLFF.

The table lists this clone with a few counts. The chain is built from TRBV4-1 and TRBJ1-1; D remains ambiguous. This CDR3 region has 15 residues. Trimming removed 1 base from V and 4 bases from J, with 13 bases in between. Germline CDR1 is MGHRA and CDR2 is YSYEKL. The CDR3 here is CASSQGSTLPTEAFF. CDR3 DNA: TGCGCCAGCAGCCAAGGTTCGACACTTCCCACTGAAGCTTTCTTT.

The chain uses TRBV5-1 and TRBJ2-5; D might be TRBD1 (5 bases). The germline V gene has CDR1 SGHRS and CDR2 YFSETQ. The CDR3 sequence is 15 residues long. V was trimmed by 0 bases and J by 4 bases, leaving 13 bases between them. CDR3 coding DNA: TGCGCCAGCAGCTTGGGCAGGGATGCCAGAGAGACCCAGTACTTC. Translated: CASSLGRDARETQYF.

V usage is TRBV29-1 and J usage is TRBJ1-3; D gene ambiguous. The CDR3 has 13 residues. Germline CDR1 SQVTM, CDR2 ANQGSEA. V was cut by 5 bases and J by 4 bases, with 12 bases left in between. CDR3 coding DNA: TGCAGCGTTCAGTTACAGCTCGGAAACACCATATATTTT. This gives the protein CSVQLQLGNTIYF.

The chain carries TRBV6-6 and TRBJ1-6; 8 positions agree with TRBD1. The junction had 2 bases not matched to a gene; V was cut back by 8 bases and J by 5 bases. CDR1 is MNHNY, CDR2 SVGAGI, per germline (reference sequence). This CDR3 is 13 amino acids long. This chain's CDR3 is CASRTGNNSPLHF. The CDR3 region has the DNA TGTGCCAGCCGGACAGGGAATAATTCACCCCTCCACTTT.

The chain links TRBV6-5 to TRBJ2-1, with D maybe TRBD1 (6 bases). CDR3 size: 13 residues. The germline V gene has CDR1 MNHEY and CDR2 SVGAGI. The V end was cut by 5 bases, the J end by 8 bases, with 13 bases between. CDR3 region: CASSNRVHDEQFF. The CDR3 DNA is TGTGCCAGCAGTAACAGGGTTCACGATGAGCAGTTCTTC.

The gene calls are TRBV7-6 and TRBJ1-3; weak D call: TRBD1 (5 bases). CDR3 size: 13 residues. V was shortened by 6 bases and J by 1 base, with 7 bases between the two germline ends. Germline CDR1 SGHVS, CDR2 FNYEAQ. This chain's CDR3 is CASSPGSGNTIYF. The CDR3, as DNA: TGTGCCAGCAGTCCAGGGTCTGGAAACACCATATATTTT.

J is TRBJ1-4 and V is TRBV19; a possible D gene is TRBD1 (5 bases). This CDR3 spans 15 amino acids. V was trimmed by 5 bases and J by 4 bases, leaving 14 bases between them. In germline, CDR1 is LNHDA, CDR2 SQIVND (reference sequence). The CDR3 DNA follows: TGTGCCAGTAGTGAAGGTGGGGGGTTTAATGAAAAACTGTTTTTT. Protein sequence: CASSEGGGFNEKLFF. The full variable domain, its missing parts supplied by reference TRBV19 and TRBJ1-4, is DGGITQSPKYLFRKEGQNVTLSCEQNLNHDAMYWYRQDPGQGLRLIYYSQIVNDFQKGDIAEGYSVSREKKESFPLTVTSAQKNPTAFYLCASSEGGGFNEKLFFGSGTQLSVL.

The chain couples TRBV19 to TRBJ1-5; D remains unclear. Germline V gene data show CDR1 as LNHDA and CDR2 as SQIVND (reference sequence). The length of the CDR3 is 16 residues. Trimming cost V 5 bases and J 3 bases, with 17 bases left between them. The CDR3 region is CASSDNREVFNQPQHF. The CDR3 nucleotides are TGTGCCAGTAGTGACAACCGGGAGGTTTTCAATCAGCCCCAGCATTTT.

The chain employs TRBV4-3 and TRBJ2-3, with TRBD2 matching 11 bases. V trimming: 1 base; J trimming: 3 bases; junction bases outside the gene matches: 6. Germline V CDR1 and CDR2: LGHNA, YSLEER. The CDR3 extends over 17 amino acids. The CDR3 DNA reads TGCGCCAGCAGCCAAGGGCTTAGCGGGGGGGCGACAGATACGCAGTATTTT. As protein: CASSQGLSGGATDTQYF.

This chain uses TRBV6-5 with TRBJ1-1; tentative D call: TRBD1 (6 bases). The V gene lost 2 bases and the J gene lost 1 base, with 8 bases spanning the gap. Germline CDR1 reads MNHEY; CDR2 reads SVGAGI. This CDR3 spans 14 amino acids. This CDR3 is CASSYRGANTEAFF. The CDR3 bases are TGTGCCAGCAGTTACCGGGGGGCGAACACTGAAGCTTTCTTT.

The chain employs TRBV4-3 and TRBJ2-6, with 8 bases fitting TRBD1. Germline V gene sequence: CDR1 LGHNA, CDR2 YSLEER. J gave up 3 bases and V 3 bases, and 4 bases lay outside the gene matches. The CDR3 totals 16 residues. The DNA of the CDR3 is TGCGCCAGCAGCCAGACGACAGGGGTTGGGGCCAACGTCCTGACTTTC. The encoded protein is CASSQTTGVGANVLTF.

This chain joins TRBV6-5 and TRBJ1-1; TRBD1 agrees at 9 bases. Unmatched junction bases numbered 11, after V lost 4 bases and J lost 5 bases. CDR3 length: 16 amino acids. CDR1 and CDR2 (germline): MNHEY, SVGAGI. DNA for the CDR3: TGTGCCAGCAGTTCCCCCGGACAGGGGAGGTTGACTGAAGCTTTCTTT. Its translation is CASSSPGQGRLTEAFF.

The V gene is TRBV5-1, the J gene TRBJ1-5; the match to TRBD1 covers 10 bases. After removal of 2 bases from V and 1 base from J, the junction contained 21 bases not matched to a gene. CDR3 length equals 22 residues. The V gene's germline CDR1 is SGHRS and CDR2 YFSETQ. CDR3 loop: CASSFFILRDRGQTESNQPQHF. CDR3 coding DNA: TGCGCCAGCAGCTTCTTTATCCTAAGGGACAGGGGTCAAACGGAGAGCAATCAGCCCCAGCATTTT.

V is TRBV28 and J is TRBJ1-4; 8 bases map to TRBD1. Germline CDR1 and CDR2: MDHEN and SYDVKM. The J segment lost 6 bases and the V segment lost 3 bases, leaving 3 bases of the junction unmatched. CDR3 length: 14 residues. CDR3 nucleotides: TGTGCCAGCAGTTTTAGACAGGGGTATGAAAAACTGTTTTTT. Protein sequence: CASSFRQGYEKLFF.

The V gene is TRBV2, the J gene TRBJ1-1; D remains ambiguous. The V and J ends lost 1 base and 2 bases respectively, with 17 bases between them. This CDR3 is 17 amino acids long. Germline loops: CDR1 SNHLY, CDR2 FYNNEI. In nucleotides, the CDR3 is TGTGCCAGCAGTGAAGGCCAGTTTGGAGGGATTAACACTGAAGCTTTCTTT. Its protein product is CASSEGQFGGINTEAFF.

V usage is TRBV4-2 and J usage is TRBJ2-5, with a weak D call TRBD1 (5 bases). The DNA matches TRBJ2-7 better at its end, which makes the J call doubtful. The germline CDR1 and CDR2 sequences are LGHNA and YNFKEQ. The CDR3 has 15 amino acids. CDR3 coding DNA: TGTGCCAGCAGCCAAGGGGCAGGGTTTACCTACGAGCAGTACTTC. It specifies CASSQGAGFTYEQYF.

There are a few counts of this clone. The genes are TRBV6-6 and TRBJ1-1, with D perhaps matching TRBD1 (5 bases). Trimming left V 6 bases short and J 6 bases short, with 20 bases between. From germline, CDR1 is MNHNY and CDR2 SVGAGI (reference sequence). The CDR3 is made up of 15 amino acids. The CDR3 DNA reads TGTGCCAGCAGCCCCGGACTTACCGCGGGGGCTGAAGCTTTCTTT. Its protein product is CASSPGLTAGAEAFF.

This clone was recorded a few times. This chain uses TRBV6-5 with TRBJ1-1; 7 bases agree with TRBD1. CDR3 size: 14 residues. V trimming: 10 bases; J trimming: 0 bases; junction bases outside the gene matches: 8. Germline lookup yields CDR1 MNHEY and CDR2 SVGAGI. The CDR3 sequence: CATNGGQMNTEAFF. The CDR3 DNA follows: TGTGCCACCAATGGGGGACAGATGAACACTGAAGCTTTCTTT.

The chain employs TRBV9 and TRBJ2-3; D is undetermined. CDR1 SGDLS and CDR2 YYNGEE come from the germline V gene. This CDR3 spans 12 amino acids. Trimming took 3 bases from V and 8 from J, leaving 10 bases between them. The CDR3: CASSGAVGTQYF. In DNA form, the CDR3 reads TGTGCCAGCAGCGGCGCGGTCGGTACGCAGTATTTT.

The genes are TRBV2 and TRBJ2-1, with a weak D call TRBD2 (6 bases). With 7 bases removed from V and 0 bases from J, the gap between germline ends came to 13 bases. CDR1 is SNHLY, CDR2 FYNNEI, per germline. The CDR3 spans 15 residues. The CDR3 nucleotides read TGTGCCAGCACTAAAACCGGGGGCTCCTACAATGAGCAGTTCTTC. Translated, it gives CASTKTGGSYNEQFF.

In DNA, the CDR3 is TGTGCCAGCAGTGCCGCAGTGTGGAATGAGCAGTTCTTC. This sequence encodes CASSAAVWNEQFF. The chain recombines TRBV6-1 with TRBJ2-1; D ambiguous. There are 13 residues in the CDR3. Between the trimmed V and J ends, which lost 4 bases and 7 bases, there was a span of 11 bases. Germline lookup yields CDR1 MNHNS and CDR2 SASEGT.

The chain combines TRBV18 with TRBJ2-1; 7 nucleotides agree with TRBD2. The germline V gene encodes CDR1 KGHSH and CDR2 LQKENI. The CDR3 has 14 amino acids. V trimming: 4 bases; J trimming: 5 bases; junction bases outside the gene matches: 5. The CDR3 bases are TGTGCCAGCTCACGCGGGACTACCGACAATGAGCAGTTCTTC. It codes for CASSRGTTDNEQFF.

CDR3 coding DNA: TGTGCCAGCAGCGGACAGGGAACTGGCGAGCAGTACTTC. This sequence encodes CASSGQGTGEQYF. The V and J genes are TRBV2 and TRBJ2-7; 8 positions match TRBD1. Germline V gives CDR1 SNHLY, CDR2 FYNNEI. The CDR3 covers 13 residues. J lost 6 bases, V lost 6 bases, and 7 bases had no gene match.

This chain links TRBV5-1 with TRBJ2-7, with D maybe TRBD1 (6 bases). The CDR3 is 14 amino acids. The V gene's germline CDR1 is SGHRS and CDR2 YFSETQ. V was shortened by 0 bases and J by 5 bases, with 12 bases between the two germline ends. DNA for the CDR3: TGCGCCAGCAGCTTGGCACAGGGTGGGGACGAGCAGTACTTC. Its protein product is CASSLAQGGDEQYF. The full variable domain, its missing parts supplied by reference TRBV5-1 and TRBJ2-7, is KAGVTQTPRYLIKTRGQQVTLSCSPISGHRSVSWYQQTPGQGLQFLFEYFSETQRNKGNFPGRFSGRQFSNSRSEMNVSTLELGDSALYLCASSLAQGGDEQYFGPGTRLTVT.